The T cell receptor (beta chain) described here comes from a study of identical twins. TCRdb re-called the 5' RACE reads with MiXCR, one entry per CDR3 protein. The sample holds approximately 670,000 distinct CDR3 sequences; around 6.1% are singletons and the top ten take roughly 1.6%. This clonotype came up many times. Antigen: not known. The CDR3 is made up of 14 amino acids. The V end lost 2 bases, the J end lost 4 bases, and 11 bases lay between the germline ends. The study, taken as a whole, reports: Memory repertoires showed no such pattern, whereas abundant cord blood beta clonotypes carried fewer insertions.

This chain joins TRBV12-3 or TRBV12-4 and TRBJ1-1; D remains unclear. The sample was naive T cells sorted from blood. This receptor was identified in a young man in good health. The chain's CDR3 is CASSLITGSTEAFF. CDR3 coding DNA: TGTGCCAGCAGTTTAATAACGGGAAGCACTGAAGCTTTCTTT.